The 3 T cell receptor beta chains below all came from one sample that was sequenced in a study of shared clonotypes between healthy human individuals. This table comes from immunoSEQ multiplex PCR, and its TCRdb copy is limited to in-frame clones, with some not included. The data hold around 700,000 clones, with about 74% observed a single time. Input material: memory CD4+ T cells sorted from blood. Subset meaning: CD45RA-negative fraction. Every receptor here comes from a woman between 25 and 40 years old in good health.

This clone has just a few counts. The V call is TRBV5-1, the J call TRBJ2-7, with 11 bases lining up with TRBD1. CDR1 and CDR2 (germline): SGHRS, YFSETQ. Trimming cost V 5 bases and J 3 bases; bases outside gene matches: 7. This CDR3 spans 15 amino acids. The CDR3 sequence is CASRDGDRGIYEQYF. The DNA of the CDR3 is TGCGCCAGCAGAGACGGGGACAGGGGGATCTACGAGCAGTACTTC.

The CDR3 is CAGGTGQQETQYF. As DNA, the CDR3 is TGTGCCGGGGGGACAGGACAACAAGAGACCCAGTACTTC. The J gene is TRBJ2-5, the V gene TRBV2, with 8 bases identical to TRBD1. In germline, CDR1 is SNHLY, CDR2 FYNNEI. The CDR3 is 13 residues long. Unmatched junction bases numbered 7, after V lost 11 bases and J lost 2 bases. Looking up the rest from reference TRBV2 and TRBJ2-5 gives the full variable domain: EPEVTQTPSHQVTQMGQEVILRCVPISNHLYFYWYRQILGQKVEFLVSFYNNEISEKSEIFDDQFSVERPDGSNFTLKIRSTKLEDSAMYFCAGGTGQQETQYFGPGTRLLVL.

The chain has TRBV19 and TRBJ1-3; no clear D. V lost 9 bases and J lost 0, with 15 bases in between. The CDR3 sequence is 15 residues long. Germline CDR1 reads LNHDA; CDR2 reads SQIVND (reference sequence). CDR3 sequence: CASGSGPSSGNTIYF. The CDR3 region has the DNA TGTGCCAGCGGGTCTGGGCCGAGCTCTGGAAACACCATATATTTT.